Listed here are 8 T cell receptor beta chains from one sample, sequenced in a study of early T cells in non-severe SARS-CoV-2 infection. TCRdb called the 5' RACE reads again in MiXCR, with one record for every CDR3 protein. This table holds tens of thousands of distinct CDR3 sequences, about 9.5% found once. Specimen: whole blood, collected at baseline. These TCRs come from an adult who was a healthcare worker with PCR-confirmed SARS-CoV-2 infection or an uninfected control (not recorded which).

This clonotype was seen repeatedly, ten times or more. V and J are TRBV7-3 and TRBJ1-5; D gene unclear. Per germline, CDR1 SGHTA and CDR2 FQGTGA. This CDR3 is 13 amino acids long. V lost 5 bases to trimming and J lost 0 bases, with 5 bases between them. The chain's CDR3 is CASSPSSNQPQHF. CDR3 nucleotide sequence: TGTGCCAGCAGCCCTAGTAGCAATCAGCCCCAGCATTTT.

The V gene is TRBV18, the J gene TRBJ2-3; D gene ambiguous. Germline-derived CDR1 and CDR2 are KGHSH and LQKENI. Trimming took off 2 bases at V and 0 bases at J, with 6 bases between the two ends. The CDR3 is 14 amino acids. The CDR3 DNA reads as TGTGCCAGCTCACCAGGGGTCAGCACAGATACGCAGTATTTT. Its translation is CASSPGVSTDTQYF.

CDR3: CATSPGNSYNEQFF. The CDR3 bases are TGTGCCACCAGTCCGGGGAATTCATACAATGAGCAGTTCTTC. The chain joins TRBV24-1 to TRBJ2-1; TRBD2 might be the D (5 bases). This CDR3 is built from 14 residues. Trimming removed 6 bases from V and 4 bases from J, with 12 bases in between. From germline, CDR1 is KGHDR and CDR2 SFDVKD.

This clonotype was recorded many times. This rearrangement joins TRBV10-3 to TRBJ2-7; no firm D call. CDR1 is ENHRY and CDR2 is SYGVKD in the germline V gene. CDR3 length equals 14 residues. V lost 1 base to trimming and J lost 5 bases, with 12 bases between them. This chain's CDR3 is CAISELNEMDEQYF. CDR3 bases: TGTGCCATCAGTGAGTTAAATGAGATGGACGAGCAGTACTTC.

This clonotype was observed a few times. The CDR3 reads CASSPRGQGGYGYTF. As DNA, the CDR3 is TGTGCCAGCAGCCCTAGAGGACAGGGTGGCTATGGCTACACCTTC. The rearrangement links TRBV7-9 to TRBJ1-2, with TRBD1 matching over 8 bases. The V and J ends lost 5 bases and 4 bases, in that order; junction bases with no gene match: 9. Looked up from germline, CDR1 is SEHNR and CDR2 is FQNEAQ (reference sequence). This CDR3 spans 15 amino acids.

This clonotype was counted once. The chain uses TRBV15 and TRBJ1-6; 8 positions match TRBD1. There are 16 residues in the CDR3. Germline values: CDR1 LNHNV, CDR2 YYDKDF (reference sequence). V shed 6 bases, J shed 0 bases, and the junction held 4 bases outside the gene matches. The CDR3 DNA reads TGTGCCACCAGTCACAGGGGGGGCTCCTATAATTCACCCCTCCACTTT. Translation gives CATSHRGGSYNSPLHF.

The chain recombines TRBV5-1 with TRBJ1-1, with no clear D. V was cut by 5 bases and J by 0 bases, with 8 bases left in between. There are 13 residues in the CDR3. Germline loops: CDR1 SGHRS, CDR2 YFSETQ. For the CDR3, the DNA is TGCGCCAGCAGGGAACAGATGAACACTGAAGCTTTCTTT. As protein: CASREQMNTEAFF.

This clonotype was seen only a few times. V and J are TRBV20-1 and TRBJ2-1; TRBD2 matches at 7 bases. J was trimmed by 8 bases and V by 4 bases; bases with no gene match: 8. Germline lookup yields CDR1 DFQATT and CDR2 SNEGSKA (reference sequence). The CDR3 runs 13 residues. The CDR3 reads CSAKHTSDDEQFF. The DNA for the CDR3 is TGCAGTGCTAAACACACTAGCGACGATGAGCAGTTCTTC.